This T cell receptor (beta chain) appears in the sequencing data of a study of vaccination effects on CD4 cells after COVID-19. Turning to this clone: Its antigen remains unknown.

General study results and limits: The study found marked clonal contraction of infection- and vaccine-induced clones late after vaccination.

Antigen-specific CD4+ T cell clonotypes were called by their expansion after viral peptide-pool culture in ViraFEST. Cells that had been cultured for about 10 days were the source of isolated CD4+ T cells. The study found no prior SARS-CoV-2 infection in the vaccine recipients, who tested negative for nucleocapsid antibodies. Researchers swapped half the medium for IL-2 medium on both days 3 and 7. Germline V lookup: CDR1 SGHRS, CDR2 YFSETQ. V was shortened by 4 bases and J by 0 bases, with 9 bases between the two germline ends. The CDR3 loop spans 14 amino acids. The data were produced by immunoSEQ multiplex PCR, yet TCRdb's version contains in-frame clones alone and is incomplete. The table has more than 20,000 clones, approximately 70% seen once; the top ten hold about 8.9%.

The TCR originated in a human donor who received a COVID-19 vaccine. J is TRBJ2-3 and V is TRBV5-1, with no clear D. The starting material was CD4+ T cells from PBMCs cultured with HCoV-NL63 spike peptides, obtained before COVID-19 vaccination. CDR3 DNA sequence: TGCGCCAGCAGCATAGGACGGAGCACAGATACGCAGTATTTT. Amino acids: CASSIGRSTDTQYF.